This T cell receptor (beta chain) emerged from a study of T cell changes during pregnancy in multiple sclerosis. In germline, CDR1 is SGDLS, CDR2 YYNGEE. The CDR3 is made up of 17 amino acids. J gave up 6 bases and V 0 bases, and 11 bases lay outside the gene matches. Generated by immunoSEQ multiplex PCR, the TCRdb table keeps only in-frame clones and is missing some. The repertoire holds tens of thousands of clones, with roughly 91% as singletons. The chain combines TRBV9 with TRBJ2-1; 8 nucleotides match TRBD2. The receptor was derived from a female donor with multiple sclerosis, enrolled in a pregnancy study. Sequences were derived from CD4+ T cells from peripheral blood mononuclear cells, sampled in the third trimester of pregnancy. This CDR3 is CASSVATRSGGGNEQFF. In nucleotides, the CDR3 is TGTGCCAGCAGCGTAGCTACTAGGAGCGGGGGAGGCAATGAGCAGTTCTTC.